A selection of T cell receptor beta chains follows, all from one sample in a study of Tregs in tolerant kidney transplant recipients. TCRdb keeps only in-frame clones here, not all; method: immunoSEQ multiplex PCR. The sample has roughly 4,000 clones, around 60% seen once. These receptors' targets are unknown. Sequencing used CD8+ T cells from blood cultured with allogeneic cells. The receptors were gathered from a human donor in good health. Both conserved end residues are trimmed from each CDR3.

>12|TRBV9|TRBJ2-5
ASSAGLAGETQY
>11|TRBV19|TRBJ2-7
ASSIGLGYEQY
>11|TRBV19|TRBJ2-1
ASSIGLANEQF
>12|TRBV9|TRBJ2-4
ASSVGLAKNIQY
>15|TRBV21-1|TRBJ2-3
ASSKVQGTFNTDTQY
>14|TRBV9|TRBJ2-1
ASSVGERERYNEQF
>11|TRBV27|TRBJ1-1
ASSLGGRTEAF
>14|TRBV27|TRBJ2-3
ASSLLGQGTTDTQY
>13|TRBV11-1|TRBJ2-7
ASSFSRGGGYEQY
>12|TRBV13|TRBJ1-1
ASSFASEGTEAF
>9|TRBV4-2|TRBJ1-1
ASSLGTEAF
>12|TRBV10-3|TRBJ2-3
AISDRRGTDTQY
>10|TRBV7-9|TRBJ1-1
ASSTGGTEAF
>11|TRBV6-5|TRBJ2-1
ASSYYPGGVQF
>14|TRBV2|TRBJ2-1
ASGGPSIQLYNEQF
>13|TRBV4-1|TRBJ1-4
ASSLTGGWREKLF
>13|TRBV14|TRBJ1-1
ASSRDFFGITEAF
>11|TRBV6-5|TRBJ2-1
ASSYSSYNEQF
>12|TRBV29-1|TRBJ2-1
SARDDRRYNEQF
>13|TRBV7-9|TRBJ1-2
ASSQTSRGGYGYT
>12|TRBV19|TRBJ2-7
ASSIWTGGYEQY
>14|TRBV5-4|TRBJ2-3
ASSAEGARLTDTQY
>14|TRBV4-2|TRBJ2-1
ASSPTSGDIYNEQF
>12|TRBV30|TRBJ2-1
AFQGVLSYNEQF
>16|TRBV27|TRBJ2-7
ASSLSISLTGTSYEQY
>14|TRBV4-2|TRBJ2-2
ASSFVGHMNTGELF
>10|TRBV14|TRBJ2-7
ASSGSRYEQY
>13|TRBV19|TRBJ2-7
ASSTYSGGAYEQY
>13|TRBV27|TRBJ1-4
ASSIIGDGNEKLF
>15|TRBV6-1|TRBJ2-3
ASSEVFGRVSTDTQY
>10|TRBV9|TRBJ1-1
ASSAGTAEAF
>10|TRBV27|TRBJ2-5
ASRGGSVDQY
>13|TRBV6-5|TRBJ2-1
ASSPFGGGNNEQF
>11|TRBV14|TRBJ2-7
ASSQGVGYEQY
>12|TRBV15|TRBJ2-7
ATSRAGRGGEQY
>12|TRBV6-5|TRBJ2-5
ASSYRDHQETQY
>9|TRBV5-6|TRBJ2-1
ASSLYNEQF
>13|TRBV9|TRBJ2-1
ASSHNWARGNEQF
>12|TRBV6-5|TRBJ2-7
ASSPGFPTYEQY
>13|TRBV7-7|TRBJ2-5
ASTPVVGGEETQY
>8|TRBV2|TRBJ2-7
ASRGHEQY
>11|TRBV14|TRBJ1-6
ASSQGRGSPLH
>11|TRBV27|TRBJ1-5
ASSLGSNQPQH
>13|TRBV7-9|TRBJ2-7
ASSFKAPPRGEQY
>13|TRBV6-6|TRBJ1-3
ASTLWGGSGNTIY
>13|TRBV7-8|TRBJ2-7
ASRPETSGGDEQY
>12|TRBV4-1|TRBJ2-2
ASSQDRGPGELF
>11|TRBV13|TRBJ2-1
ASSLGVGNEQF
>13|TRBV6-1|TRBJ2-7
ASSELAGGSYEQY
>16|TRBV13|TRBJ1-1
ASSTRTGPLGMNTEAF
>15|TRBV27|TRBJ2-3
ASSLRGGLAVPDTQY
>13|TRBV9|TRBJ1-4
ASSPRTGELEKLF
>12|TRBV19|TRBJ2-7
ASSLRDGAYEQY
>10|TRBV6-5|TRBJ2-7
ASSPTGWEQY
>13|TRBV9|TRBJ2-3
ASSVGVAGQDTQY